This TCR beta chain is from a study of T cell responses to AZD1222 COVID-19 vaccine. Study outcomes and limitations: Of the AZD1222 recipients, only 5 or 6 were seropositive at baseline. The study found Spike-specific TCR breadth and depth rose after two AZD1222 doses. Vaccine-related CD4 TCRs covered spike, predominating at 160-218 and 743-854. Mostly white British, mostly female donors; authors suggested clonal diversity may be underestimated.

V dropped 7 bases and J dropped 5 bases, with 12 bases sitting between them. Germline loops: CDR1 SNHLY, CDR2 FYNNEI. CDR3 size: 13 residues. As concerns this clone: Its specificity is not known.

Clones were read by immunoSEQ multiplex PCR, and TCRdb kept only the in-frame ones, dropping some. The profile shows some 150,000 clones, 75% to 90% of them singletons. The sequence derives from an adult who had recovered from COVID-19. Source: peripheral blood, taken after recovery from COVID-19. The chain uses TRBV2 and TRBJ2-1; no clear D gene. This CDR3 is CASIRQVNNEQFF. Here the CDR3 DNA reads TGTGCCAGCATCCGGCAGGTGAACAATGAGCAGTTCTTC.